One and the same sample provided the 3 T cell receptor beta chains below, sequenced in a study of blood T cell repertoires in COVID-19. TCRdb's copy holds only in-frame clones and misses some; the assay was immunoSEQ multiplex PCR. The table has around 77,000 clones, about three quarters seen once; the top ten hold 25% to 30%. Sample: peripheral blood. These receptor sequences come from a woman over 75 with active or convalescent COVID-19.

The rearrangement links TRBV5-3 to TRBJ2-7, with 8 nucleotides matching TRBD1. TRBV5-3 is annotated as an ORF whose role is uncertain. The CDR3 length is 15 residues. V lost 0 bases and J lost 4; bases outside the gene matches: 6. The CDR3 protein is CARSLAGGPRYEQYF. The CDR3 nucleotides read TGTGCCAGAAGCTTGGCAGGGGGCCCGAGGTACGAGCAGTACTTC.

The rearrangement links TRBV3-1 (or the pseudogene TRBV3-2) to TRBJ2-7; D ambiguous. The CDR3 has 16 amino acids. V was cut by 4 bases and J by 0 bases, with 16 bases left in between. Germline CDR1 and CDR2: LGHDT and YNNKEL (reference sequence). As DNA, the CDR3 is TGTGCCAGCAGCCGGGCTCTACAGCCCAGCTCCTACGAGCAGTACTTC. It encodes CASSRALQPSSYEQYF.

The chain has TRBV10-1 and TRBJ2-1, with TRBD1 identical over 9 bases. V was clipped by 4 bases and J by 6 bases; unmatched bases: 7. Germline CDR1 reads WNHNN; CDR2 reads SYGVQD (reference sequence). The CDR3 runs 15 residues. The CDR3 DNA reads as TGCGCCAGCAGTGTAAGGACAGGGGTAGGCAATGAGCAGTTCTTC. This encodes CASSVRTGVGNEQFF.